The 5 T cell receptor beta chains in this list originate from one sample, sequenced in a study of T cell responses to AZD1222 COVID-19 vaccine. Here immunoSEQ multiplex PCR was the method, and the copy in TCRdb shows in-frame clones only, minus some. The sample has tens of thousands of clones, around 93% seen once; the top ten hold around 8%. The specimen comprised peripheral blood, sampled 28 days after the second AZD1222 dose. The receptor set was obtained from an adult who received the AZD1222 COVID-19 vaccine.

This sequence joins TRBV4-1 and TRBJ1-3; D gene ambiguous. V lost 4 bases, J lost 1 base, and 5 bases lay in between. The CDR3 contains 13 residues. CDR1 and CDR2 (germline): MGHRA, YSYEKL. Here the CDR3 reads CASSRMSGNTIYF. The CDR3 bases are TGCGCCAGCAGCCGCATGTCTGGAAACACCATATATTTT.

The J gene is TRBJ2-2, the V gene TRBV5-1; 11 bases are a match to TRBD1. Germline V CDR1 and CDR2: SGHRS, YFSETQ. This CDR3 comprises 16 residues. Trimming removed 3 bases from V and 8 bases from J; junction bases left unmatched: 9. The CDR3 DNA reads TGCGCCAGCAGCTCCGGACAGGGGGCTCTTAGAGGGGAGCTGTTTTTT. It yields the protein CASSSGQGALRGELFF.

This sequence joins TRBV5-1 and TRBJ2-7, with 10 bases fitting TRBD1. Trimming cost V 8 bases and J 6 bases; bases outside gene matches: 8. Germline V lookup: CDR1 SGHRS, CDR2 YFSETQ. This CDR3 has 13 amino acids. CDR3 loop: CASGLGQGTEQYF. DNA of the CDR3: TGCGCCAGTGGATTGGGACAGGGGACCGAGCAGTACTTC.

The CDR3 nucleotides are TGCAGCGTTGGAGGTAGGGGACCGGGCACAGATACGCAGTATTTT. This sequence encodes CSVGGRGPGTDTQYF. J is TRBJ2-3 and V is TRBV29-1; D tentatively fits TRBD1 or TRBD2 (5 bases each). The CDR3 is made up of 15 amino acids. Germline CDR1 SQVTM, CDR2 ANQGSEA. Trimming shortened V by 4 bases and J by 1 base, and 15 bases separated the two germline ends.

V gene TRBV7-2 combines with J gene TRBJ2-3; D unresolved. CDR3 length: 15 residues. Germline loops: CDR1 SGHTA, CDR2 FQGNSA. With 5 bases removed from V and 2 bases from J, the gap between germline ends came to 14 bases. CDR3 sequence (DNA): TGTGCCAGCAGCCCTAGAAGTTTGGACACAGATACGCAGTATTTT. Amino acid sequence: CASSPRSLDTDTQYF. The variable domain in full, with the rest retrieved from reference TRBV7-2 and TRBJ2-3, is GAGVSQSPSNKVTEKGKDVELRCDPISGHTALYWYRQSLGQGLEFLIYFQGNSAPDKSGLPSDRFSAERTGGSVSTLTIQRTQQEDSAVYLCASSPRSLDTDTQYFGPGTRLTVL.